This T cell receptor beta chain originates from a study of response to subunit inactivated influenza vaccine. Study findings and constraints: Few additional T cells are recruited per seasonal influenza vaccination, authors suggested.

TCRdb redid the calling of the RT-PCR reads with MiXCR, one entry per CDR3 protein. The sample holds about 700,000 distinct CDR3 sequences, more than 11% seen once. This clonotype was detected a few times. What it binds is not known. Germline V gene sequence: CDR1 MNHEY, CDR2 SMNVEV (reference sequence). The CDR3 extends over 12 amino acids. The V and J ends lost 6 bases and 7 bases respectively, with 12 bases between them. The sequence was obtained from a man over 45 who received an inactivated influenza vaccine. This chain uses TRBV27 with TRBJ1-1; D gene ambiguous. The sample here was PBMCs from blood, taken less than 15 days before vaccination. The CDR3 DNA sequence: TGTGCCAGCAGCTTCGGGGTAGGTGAAGCTTTCTTT. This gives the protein CASSFGVGEAFF.